This T cell receptor beta chain appears in the sequencing data of a study of CD8 T cells in Susac syndrome. Findings of the study overall: It was acknowledged in the study that the number of individuals who were included in its TCR sequencing and HLA analysis was relatively small.

RNA amounts of roughly 0.45 to 1 ug underwent reverse transcription with random hexamers. TCR beta CDR3 was amplified by immunoSEQ multiplex PCR. This amplification extended across 54 Vbeta and 13 Jbeta segments. MiXCR, applied by TCRdb to the immunoSEQ multiplex PCR reads, yields one record per CDR3 protein. Counted here are 150,000 to 200,000 distinct CDR3 sequences, about 93% occurring once; the ten biggest clones make up roughly 0.15%. Negative isolation yielded CD8+ and CD4+ T cells; FACS enriched TEMRA cells. V shed 6 bases and J 4 bases; nucleotides not matched to a gene: 4. Germline CDR1 is SGHNT and CDR2 is YYREEE (reference sequence). The CDR3 has 13 residues. In regard to this clonotype: Its antigen is still unknown.

The clonotype comes from a human donor in good health. Material for sequencing was CD4+ T cells from PBMCs. The gene calls are TRBV5-4 and TRBJ1-2, with TRBD1 matching 9 bases. The CDR3 DNA reads TGTGCCAGCACCATGACAGGGGGCTATGGCTACACCTTC. It translates to CASTMTGGYGYTF.